Following are 15 T cell receptor beta chains from one sample sequenced in a study of Graves' ophthalmopathy and Graves' hyperthyroidism. As the template, RNA transcripts were used to amplify TCR beta CDR3 regions. Scientists carried out first-round RT-PCR using HTBI primers and then a second-round multiplex PCR. TCRdb used MiXCR to reprocess the multiplex PCR reads, holding one entry per CDR3 protein. Among about 370,000 distinct CDR3 sequences, around 20% were seen once, and the ten largest hold approximately 1.4%. The sequenced material came from peripheral blood. Receptors originate from a woman younger than 30 with Graves' ophthalmopathy.

This clonotype was counted at least ten times. The chain carries TRBV29-1 and TRBJ2-7; no clear D gene. CDR3 length equals 11 residues. Trimming took 6 bases from V and 0 from J, leaving 6 bases between them. The germline V gene encodes CDR1 SQVTM and CDR2 ANQGSEA. CDR3 DNA sequence: TGCAGCGTGGGAAGCTCCTACGAGCAGTACTTC. It translates to CSVGSSYEQYF.

This clonotype occurred many times. The chain joins TRBV12-3 or TRBV12-4 to TRBJ2-7; D uncertain. Trimming removed 4 bases from V and 1 base from J, with 20 bases in between. This CDR3 has 17 amino acids. The CDR3 sequence is CASSYSSGPYGSYEQYF. DNA of the CDR3: TGTGCCAGCAGTTATAGTAGTGGTCCTTATGGTTCCTACGAGCAGTACTTC.

The V call is TRBV13, the J call TRBJ1-1; D remains ambiguous. Trimming left V 5 bases short and J 6 bases short, with 13 bases between. In germline, CDR1 is PRHDT, CDR2 FYEKMQ (reference sequence). The CDR3 loop spans 13 amino acids. The CDR3 bases are TGTGCCAGCAGCGTAGACTCGTTTGCTGAAGCTTTCTTT. Its translation: CASSVDSFAEAFF.

This clonotype occurred many times. One end of the junction does not line up with germline, which may come from a read error. CDR3 nucleotide sequence: TGTGCCTGCAGCTTAGTCCGGAGGGCAGGGGAGACCCAGTACTTC. It codes for CACSLVRRAGETQYF. This sequence joins TRBV7-2 and TRBJ2-5; a possible D gene is TRBD2 (6 bases). The CDR3 runs to 15 residues. Germline V gene sequence: CDR1 SGHTA, CDR2 FQGNSA.

In its sample, this clonotype was seen once. This chain joins TRBV10-3 and TRBJ2-3; tentative D call: TRBD1 (6 bases). CDR3 length: 14 amino acids. The V and J ends lost 4 bases and 3 bases respectively, with 11 bases between them. Germline loops: CDR1 ENHRY, CDR2 SYGVKD. This chain's CDR3 is CAISVAGETDTQYF. The DNA of the CDR3 is TGTGCCATCAGTGTTGCAGGGGAGACAGATACGCAGTATTTT.

The table lists this clonotype with many counts. This sequence joins TRBV12-3 or TRBV12-4 and TRBJ1-6, with a possible D match to TRBD1 (6 bases). V dropped 2 bases and J dropped 10 bases, with 18 bases sitting between them. The CDR3 is 16 residues long. CDR3 DNA: TGTGCCAGCAGTTTATCTCAGGGGATGGGGGGATCACCCCTCCACTTT. Residues: CASSLSQGMGGSPLHF.

This clonotype was observed at least ten times. The chain carries TRBV12-3 or TRBV12-4 and TRBJ1-2, with a tentative D call TRBD1 (5 bases). The length of the CDR3 is 12 residues. V was cut by 3 bases and J by 5 bases, with 7 bases left in between. The CDR3 loop reads CASSFRGYGYTF. CDR3 nucleotides: TGTGCCAGCAGTTTTAGGGGTTATGGCTACACCTTC.

This clonotype came up many times. This chain connects TRBV6-5 to TRBJ1-5; the D is unclear. This CDR3 spans 15 amino acids. CDR1 MNHEY and CDR2 SVGAGI come from the germline V gene. Trimming cost V 5 bases and J 0 bases, with 11 bases left between them. The CDR3 DNA reads as TGTGCCAGCAGTCATAATACAGATAGCAATCAGCCCCAGCATTTT. This translates into CASSHNTDSNQPQHF.

The V gene is TRBV7-2, the J gene TRBJ1-2; weak D call: TRBD1 (6 bases). Germline CDR1 is SGHTA and CDR2 is FQGNSA. V was clipped by 3 bases and J by 2 bases, with 13 bases between them. The CDR3 length is 15 residues. CDR3 coding DNA: TGTGCCAGCAGCTTTCGGACAGAGCAGAACTATGGCTACACCTTC. This translates into CASSFRTEQNYGYTF. Based on the CDR3 plus reference TRBV7-2 and TRBJ1-2, the full variable domain is GAGVSQSPSNKVTEKGKDVELRCDPISGHTALYWYRQSLGQGLEFLIYFQGNSAPDKSGLPSDRFSAERTGGSVSTLTIQRTQQEDSAVYLCASSFRTEQNYGYTFGSGTRLTVV.

The V gene is TRBV6-1, the J gene TRBJ1-1, with a weak D call TRBD1 (5 bases). With 7 bases removed from V and 7 bases from J, the gap between germline ends came to 22 bases. This CDR3 has 15 residues. CDR1 is MNHNS and CDR2 is SASEGT in the germline V gene. CDR3 protein: CASKRASGGRSEAFF. For the CDR3, the DNA is TGTGCCAGCAAGAGGGCGTCGGGGGGACGGAGTGAAGCTTTCTTT.

The sample holds many counts of this clonotype. V is TRBV20-1 and J is TRBJ2-7, with D possibly TRBD1 on 6 matching bases. CDR3 size: 10 residues. Looked up from germline, CDR1 is DFQATT and CDR2 is SNEGSKA (reference sequence). Here the CDR3 DNA reads TGCAGCGCATCAGGGGAAGAGCAGTACTTC. Translating gives CSASGEEQYF.

This chain connects TRBV29-1 to TRBJ2-7, with a tentative D call TRBD1 (5 bases). CDR3 length: 13 amino acids. Germline V gene data show CDR1 as SQVTM and CDR2 as ANQGSEA. Trimming cost V 3 bases and J 4 bases, with 13 bases left between them. The CDR3 sequence is CSVDGRAEYEQYF. CDR3 bases: TGCAGCGTTGACGGCAGGGCAGAATACGAGCAGTACTTC.

The sample holds many counts of this clonotype. The rearrangement uses TRBV12-3 or TRBV12-4 and TRBJ2-5; TRBD1 is a possible D gene (6 bases). The CDR3 loop spans 15 amino acids. The V end was cut by 7 bases, the J end by 1 base, with 16 bases between. The CDR3 DNA sequence: TGTGCCAGCACCAACCGACCCAGGGGCCAAGAGACCCAGTACTTC. Translation: CASTNRPRGQETQYF.

This rearrangement joins TRBV19 to TRBJ1-1; 7 bases fit TRBD1. Looked up from germline, CDR1 is LNHDA and CDR2 is SQIVND (reference sequence). CDR3 length: 13 amino acids. V gave up 8 bases and J gave up 0 bases; unmatched junction bases: 3. The CDR3 DNA follows: TGTGCCAGTGGAGACAGGGTGAACACTGAAGCTTTCTTT. Encoded protein: CASGDRVNTEAFF.

This clonotype was detected many times. The chain has TRBV5-6 and TRBJ1-1, with TRBD1 matching over 10 bases. J gave up 11 bases and V 2 bases, and 6 bases lay outside the gene matches. This CDR3 has 13 residues. Germline loops: CDR1 SGHDT, CDR2 YYEEEE. The CDR3 DNA reads TGTGCCAGCAGCTTTGGGACAGGGGAAATGGCTTTCTTT. This gives the protein CASSFGTGEMAFF.